This T cell receptor beta chain was sequenced for a study of identical twins. A template switching step contributed a universal primer site, while unique molecular identifiers were present in the cDNA. MiXCR was run by TCRdb on the 5' RACE reads, yielding one entry per CDR3 protein. Among 450,000 or so distinct CDR3 sequences listed, more than 20% were seen once. As concerns this clonotype: Its antigen remains unknown.

Healthy Caucasians alone served as donors. Study conclusions and caveats: Out-of-frame beta chain sequences displayed weaker excess sharing between twins.

The CDR3 extends over 16 amino acids. CDR1 is LGHNA, CDR2 YSLEER, per germline. The V gene end was trimmed by 1 base and the J gene end by 5 bases; junction bases not matched to a gene: 7. These data were likewise used in another study, on T cells expressing NK-cell markers.

J is TRBJ2-2 and V is TRBV4-3; the match to TRBD2 covers 7 bases. The TCR sequence derives from a young woman in good health. The sample was CD4+ T cells sorted from blood. The CDR3 here is CASSQVTTGGTGELFF. CDR3 nucleotides: TGCGCCAGCAGCCAAGTGACCACCGGGGGGACCGGGGAGCTGTTTTTT.